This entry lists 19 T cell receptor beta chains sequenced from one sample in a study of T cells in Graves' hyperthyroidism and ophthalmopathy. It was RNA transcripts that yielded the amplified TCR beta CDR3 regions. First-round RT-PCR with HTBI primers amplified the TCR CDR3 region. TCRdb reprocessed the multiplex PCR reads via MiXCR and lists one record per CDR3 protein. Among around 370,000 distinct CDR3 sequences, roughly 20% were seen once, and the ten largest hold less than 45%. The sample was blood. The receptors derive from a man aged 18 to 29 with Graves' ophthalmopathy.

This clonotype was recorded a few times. CDR3 nucleotide sequence: TGCGCCAGCAGCCCCTTAGGAGGGCTGGACACCGGGGAGCTGTTTTTT. Its protein product is CASSPLGGLDTGELFF. The rearrangement joins TRBV4-1 to TRBJ2-2; maybe TRBD2 (6 bases). Germline CDR1 reads MGHRA; CDR2 reads YSYEKL. Trimming took off 4 bases at V and 3 bases at J, with 15 bases between the two ends. The CDR3 runs 16 residues.

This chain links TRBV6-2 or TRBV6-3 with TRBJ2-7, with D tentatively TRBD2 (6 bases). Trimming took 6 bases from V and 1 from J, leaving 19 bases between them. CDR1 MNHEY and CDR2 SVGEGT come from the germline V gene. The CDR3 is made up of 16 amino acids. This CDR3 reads CASSDLGNSGSYEQYF. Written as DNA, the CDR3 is TGTGCCAGCAGCGACCTTGGGAATAGCGGTTCCTACGAGCAGTACTTC.

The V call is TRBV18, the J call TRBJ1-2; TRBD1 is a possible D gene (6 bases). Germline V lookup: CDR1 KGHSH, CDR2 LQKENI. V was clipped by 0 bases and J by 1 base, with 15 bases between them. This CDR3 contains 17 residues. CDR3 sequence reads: CASSPPLGRGSNYGYTF. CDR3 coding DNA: TGTGCCAGCTCACCACCCCTGGGCAGGGGCAGTAACTATGGCTACACCTTC.

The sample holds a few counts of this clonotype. CDR3 loop: CASSQGSPYNEQFF. The CDR3 bases are TGTGCCAGCAGCCAAGGATCTCCCTACAATGAGCAGTTCTTC. This chain joins TRBV3-1 and TRBJ2-1, with no clear D. V gave up 1 base and J gave up 2 bases, with 6 bases separating them. The CDR3 covers 14 residues. Germline V gene data show CDR1 as LGHDT and CDR2 as YNNKEL (reference sequence).

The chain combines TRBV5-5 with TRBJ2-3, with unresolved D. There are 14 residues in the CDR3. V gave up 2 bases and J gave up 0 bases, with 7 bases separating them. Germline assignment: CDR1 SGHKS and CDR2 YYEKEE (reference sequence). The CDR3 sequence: CASSLEDSTDTQYF. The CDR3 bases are TGTGCCAGCAGCTTAGAGGACAGCACAGATACGCAGTATTTT.

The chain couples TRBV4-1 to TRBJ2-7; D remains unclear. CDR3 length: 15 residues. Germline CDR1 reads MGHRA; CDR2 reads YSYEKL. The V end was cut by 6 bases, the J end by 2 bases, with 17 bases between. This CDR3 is CASRFLSTTPYEQYF. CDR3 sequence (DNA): TGCGCCAGCAGGTTCCTCTCCACAACACCCTACGAGCAGTACTTC.

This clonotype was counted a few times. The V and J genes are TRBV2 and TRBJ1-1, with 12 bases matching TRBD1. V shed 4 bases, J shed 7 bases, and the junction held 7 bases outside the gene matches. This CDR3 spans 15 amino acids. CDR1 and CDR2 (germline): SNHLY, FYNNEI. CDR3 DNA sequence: TGTGCCAGCAGTGGGGTCCGGGACAGGGGGCTTGAAGCTTTCTTT. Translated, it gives CASSGVRDRGLEAFF.

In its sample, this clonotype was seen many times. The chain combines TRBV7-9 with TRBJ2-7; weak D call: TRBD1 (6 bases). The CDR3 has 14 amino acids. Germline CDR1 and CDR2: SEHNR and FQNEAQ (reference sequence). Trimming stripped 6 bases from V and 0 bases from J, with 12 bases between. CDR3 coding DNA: TGTGCCAGCAGTATCCAGGGGAGCTCCTACGAGCAGTACTTC. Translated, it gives CASSIQGSSYEQYF.

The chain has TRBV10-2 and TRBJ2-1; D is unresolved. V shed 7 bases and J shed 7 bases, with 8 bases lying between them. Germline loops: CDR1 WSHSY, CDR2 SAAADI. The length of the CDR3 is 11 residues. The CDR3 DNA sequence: TGCGCCAGCATGACCAGGAATGAGCAGTTCTTC. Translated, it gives CASMTRNEQFF.

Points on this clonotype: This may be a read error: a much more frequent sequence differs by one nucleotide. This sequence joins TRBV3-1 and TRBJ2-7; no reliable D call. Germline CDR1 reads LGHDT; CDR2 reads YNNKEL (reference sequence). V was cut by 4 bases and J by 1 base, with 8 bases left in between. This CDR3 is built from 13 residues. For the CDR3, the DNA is TGTGCCAGCAGCCGCCGCCAGTCCTACGAGCAGTACTTC. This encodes CASSRRQSYEQYF.

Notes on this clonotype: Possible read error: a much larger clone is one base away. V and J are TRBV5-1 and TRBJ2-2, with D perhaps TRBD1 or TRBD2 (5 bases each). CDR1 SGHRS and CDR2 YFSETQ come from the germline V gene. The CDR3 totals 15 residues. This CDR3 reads CASSPGAPITRELFF. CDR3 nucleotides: TGCGCCAGCAGCCCCGGGGCGCCAATCACCAGGGAGCTGTTTTTT.

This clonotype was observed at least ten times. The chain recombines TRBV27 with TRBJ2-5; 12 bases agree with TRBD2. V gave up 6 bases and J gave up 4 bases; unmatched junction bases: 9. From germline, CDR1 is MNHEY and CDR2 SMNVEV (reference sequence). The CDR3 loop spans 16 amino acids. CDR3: CASSPLAGGPRETQYF. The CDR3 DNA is TGTGCCAGCAGCCCCCTAGCGGGGGGGCCTAGAGAGACCCAGTACTTC.

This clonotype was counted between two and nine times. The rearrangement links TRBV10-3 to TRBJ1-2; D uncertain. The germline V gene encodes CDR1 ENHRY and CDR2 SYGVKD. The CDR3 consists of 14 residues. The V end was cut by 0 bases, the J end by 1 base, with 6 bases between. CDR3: CAISESEVNYGYTF. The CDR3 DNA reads TGTGCCATCAGTGAGTCTGAGGTTAACTATGGCTACACCTTC.

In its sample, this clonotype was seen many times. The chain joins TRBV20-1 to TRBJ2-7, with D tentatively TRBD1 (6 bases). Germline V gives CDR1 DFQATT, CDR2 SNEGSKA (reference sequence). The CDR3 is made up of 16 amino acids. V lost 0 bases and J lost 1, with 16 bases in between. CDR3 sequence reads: CSARDFLTGDSYEQYF. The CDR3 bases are TGCAGTGCTAGAGATTTTCTGACAGGAGATTCCTACGAGCAGTACTTC.

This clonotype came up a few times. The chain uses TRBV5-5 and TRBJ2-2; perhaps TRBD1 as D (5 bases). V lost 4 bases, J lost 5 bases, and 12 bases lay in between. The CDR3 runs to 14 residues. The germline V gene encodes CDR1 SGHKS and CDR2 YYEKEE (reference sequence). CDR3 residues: CASSPWGITGELFF. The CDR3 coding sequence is TGTGCCAGCAGCCCTTGGGGCATTACCGGGGAGCTGTTTTTT.

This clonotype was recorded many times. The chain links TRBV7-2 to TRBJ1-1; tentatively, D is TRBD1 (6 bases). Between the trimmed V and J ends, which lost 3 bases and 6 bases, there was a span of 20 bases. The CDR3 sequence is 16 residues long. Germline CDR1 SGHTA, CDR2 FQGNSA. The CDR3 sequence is CASSFYQGIFTAEAFF. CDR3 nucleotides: TGTGCCAGCAGCTTTTATCAGGGGATATTCACCGCTGAAGCTTTCTTT.

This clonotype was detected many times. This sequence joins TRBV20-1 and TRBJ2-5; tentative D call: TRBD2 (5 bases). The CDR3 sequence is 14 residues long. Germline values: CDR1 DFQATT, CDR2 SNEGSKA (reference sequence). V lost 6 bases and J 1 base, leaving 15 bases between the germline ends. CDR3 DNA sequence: TGCAGTGCCTTGGGTGGGGAGATCCAAGAGACCCAGTACTTC. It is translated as CSALGGEIQETQYF.

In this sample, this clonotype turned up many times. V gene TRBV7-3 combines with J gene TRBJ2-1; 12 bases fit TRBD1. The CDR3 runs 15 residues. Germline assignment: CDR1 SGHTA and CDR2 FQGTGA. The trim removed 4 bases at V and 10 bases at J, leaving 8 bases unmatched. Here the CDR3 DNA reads TGTGCCAGCAGCTACTCGGGACAGGGGGCCGGGGAGCAGTTCTTC. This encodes CASSYSGQGAGEQFF. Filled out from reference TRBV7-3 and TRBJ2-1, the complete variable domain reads GAGVSQTPSNKVTEKGKYVELRCDPISGHTALYWYRQSLGQGPEFLIYFQGTGAADDSGLPNDRFFAVRPEGSVSTLKIQRTERGDSAVYLCASSYSGQGAGEQFFGPGTRLTVL.

This CDR3 reads CASSHIGGRGTNYGYTF. The CDR3, as DNA: TGCGCCAGCAGCCATATAGGGGGCAGGGGTACTAACTATGGCTACACCTTC. V gene TRBV4-1 combines with J gene TRBJ1-2; 7 bases are shared with TRBD1. The CDR3 extends over 17 amino acids. CDR1 is MGHRA and CDR2 is YSYEKL in the germline V gene. Trimming removed 3 bases from V and 0 bases from J; junction bases left unmatched: 10.